These 30 T cell receptor beta chains were all obtained from the same sample, sequenced in a study of blood T cell repertoires in COVID-19. Generated by immunoSEQ multiplex PCR, the TCRdb table keeps only in-frame clones and is missing some. The sample records 290,000 or so clones, around 90% being singletons. Sequencing was performed on peripheral blood. Receptors originate from a man between 65 and 85 years old with acute or convalescent COVID-19.

The chain couples TRBV19 to TRBJ1-2; no reliable D call. The CDR3 runs 13 residues. Trimming removed 7 bases from V and 13 bases from J, with 22 bases in between. Germline CDR1 reads LNHDA; CDR2 reads SQIVND (reference sequence). CDR3 DNA: TGTGCCAGTACTTTACTCCCGGGAGCTTATATCACCTTC. Translating gives CASTLLPGAYITF.

CDR3 residues: CASSQSPQGGGYTF. The CDR3 DNA follows: TGTGCCAGCAGCCAATCTCCTCAGGGCGGCGGCTACACCTTC. The rearrangement links TRBV16 to TRBJ1-2; possible D gene TRBD1, 5 bases. The CDR3 loop spans 14 amino acids. Trimming shortened V by 0 bases and J by 8 bases, and 13 bases separated the two germline ends. From germline, CDR1 is KGHSY and CDR2 FQNENV.

The chain couples TRBV27 to TRBJ1-2; 10 bases map to TRBD1. The germline gives CDR1 MNHEY, CDR2 SMNVEV (reference sequence). Trimming at V came to 6 bases and at J to 8 bases, leaving 9 bases not matched to a gene. CDR3 length equals 14 residues. CDR3 sequence: CASSGRQGAGGYTF. The CDR3 coding sequence is TGTGCCAGCAGCGGGCGACAGGGGGCGGGGGGCTACACCTTC.

The chain links TRBV11-2 to TRBJ2-3, with unresolved D. CDR3 length: 14 residues. Trimming removed 1 base at V and 4 bases at J, with 9 bases between. The germline V gene encodes CDR1 SGHAT and CDR2 FQNNGV. CDR3 region: CASSLAIVSDTQYF. The CDR3, as DNA: TGTGCCAGCAGCTTAGCTATTGTGTCAGATACGCAGTATTTT.

This chain joins TRBV19 and TRBJ1-5; 8 bases are a match to TRBD1. Germline lookup yields CDR1 LNHDA and CDR2 SQIVND (reference sequence). The J segment lost 2 bases and the V segment lost 10 bases, leaving 4 bases of the junction unmatched. The CDR3 is 13 amino acids. The CDR3 loop reads CATTGQGNQPQHF. CDR3 bases: TGTGCCACCACGGGACAGGGCAATCAGCCCCAGCATTTT.

This sequence joins TRBV6-5 and TRBJ2-7; 9 bases line up with TRBD1. V shed 8 bases, J shed 6 bases, and the junction held 5 bases outside the gene matches. The germline V gene has CDR1 MNHEY and CDR2 SVGAGI. The CDR3 has 12 amino acids. DNA of the CDR3: TGTGCCAGCGGGACAGGGAGGGGCGAGCAGTACTTC. Its translation is CASGTGRGEQYF.

The chain carries TRBV30 and TRBJ2-1; a weak D match, TRBD2 (6 bases). With 1 base removed from V and 7 bases from J, the gap between germline ends came to 14 bases. CDR1 is GTSNPN, CDR2 SVGIG, per germline (reference sequence). CDR3 length equals 14 residues. The CDR3, as DNA: TGTGCCTGGAGTGGGGGACGGGGAGGTAATGAGCAGTTCTTC. This gives the protein CAWSGGRGGNEQFF.

This chain joins TRBV7-2 and TRBJ1-5; unclear D gene. Trimming cost V 0 bases and J 5 bases, with 5 bases left between them. The V gene's germline CDR1 is SGHTA and CDR2 FQGNSA. The CDR3 spans 13 residues. The CDR3 region has the DNA TGTGCCAGCAGCTTAGCGGGAGATCAGCCCCAGCATTTT. This encodes CASSLAGDQPQHF.

The chain carries TRBV28 and TRBJ1-1; 9 bases match TRBD1. The CDR3 sequence is 15 residues long. Germline lookup yields CDR1 MDHEN and CDR2 SYDVKM. V lost 6 bases to trimming and J lost 0 bases; unmatched junction nucleotides: 5. This CDR3 reads CASSLGQGLNTEAFF. The CDR3 DNA follows: TGTGCCAGCAGCCTCGGACAGGGGTTGAACACTGAAGCTTTCTTT.

This clone was seen only a few times. This chain links TRBV3-1 (or the pseudogene TRBV3-2) with TRBJ2-1; TRBD2 matches at 12 bases. CDR3 size: 16 residues. Germline lookup yields CDR1 LGHDT and CDR2 YNNKEL (reference sequence). Trimming removed 4 bases from V and 5 bases from J; junction bases left unmatched: 6. The CDR3 nucleotides are TGTGCCAGCAGCCCCTGGACTAGCGGGACCAACAATGAGCAGTTCTTC. Translated, it gives CASSPWTSGTNNEQFF.

The chain is built from TRBV7-9 and TRBJ2-7; D unresolved. V gave up 2 bases and J gave up 6 bases, with 5 bases separating them. CDR1 and CDR2 (germline): SEHNR, FQNEAQ (reference sequence). This CDR3 has 11 residues. DNA for the CDR3: TGTGCCAGCAGCTTATACAGCGAGCAGTACTTC. Its protein is CASSLYSEQYF.

The rearrangement uses TRBV4-1 and TRBJ2-7, with unresolved D. The CDR3 runs 14 residues. Germline V gene sequence: CDR1 MGHRA, CDR2 YSYEKL. Trimming removed 1 base from V and 2 bases from J, with 9 bases in between. The CDR3 DNA is TGCGCCAGCAGCCAAGGGGTGGAGACCTACGAGCAGTACTTC. Amino acid sequence: CASSQGVETYEQYF.

This chain connects TRBV18 to TRBJ2-1, with TRBD1 as a possible D gene (5 bases). This CDR3 has 15 amino acids. Germline loops: CDR1 KGHSH, CDR2 LQKENI. With 3 bases removed from V and 5 bases from J, the gap between germline ends came to 14 bases. CDR3 in DNA: TGTGCCAGCTCACCGCCCCAGGGATCGAACAATGAGCAGTTCTTC. This codes for CASSPPQGSNNEQFF.

The chain carries TRBV27 and TRBJ1-6, with 7 positions matching TRBD1. The germline CDR1 and CDR2 sequences are MNHEY and SMNVEV (reference sequence). This CDR3 region has 15 residues. Trimming removed 6 bases from V and 6 bases from J; junction bases left unmatched: 8. The chain's CDR3 is CASSLQGFRNSPLHF. The CDR3 DNA is TGTGCCAGCAGCTTACAGGGGTTCCGTAATTCACCCCTCCACTTT.

In DNA, the CDR3 is TGTGCCAGCAGCCGACGGGACAGGGGGGTGAAAGAGACCCAGTACTTC. Translating gives CASSRRDRGVKETQYF. This chain links TRBV13 with TRBJ2-5; the match to TRBD1 covers 11 bases. The CDR3 runs 16 residues. Germline V CDR1 and CDR2: PRHDT, FYEKMQ (reference sequence). J gave up 3 bases and V 5 bases, and 8 bases lay outside the gene matches.

The chain combines TRBV6-1 with TRBJ1-2, with TRBD1 identical over 8 bases. The V and J ends lost 3 bases and 6 bases, in that order; junction bases with no gene match: 3. The CDR3 totals 13 residues. Germline V gene data show CDR1 as MNHNS and CDR2 as SASEGT. The CDR3 here is CASSEAGGDGYTF. CDR3 bases: TGTGCCAGCAGTGAGGCAGGGGGCGATGGCTACACCTTC.

The chain recombines TRBV7-2 with TRBJ2-7; tentatively, D is TRBD2 (6 bases). Germline assignment: CDR1 SGHTA and CDR2 FQGNSA. Trimming left V 5 bases short and J 2 bases short, with 13 bases between. CDR3 length: 14 residues. CDR3 protein: CASSPTGDPYEQYF. CDR3 coding DNA: TGTGCCAGCAGCCCTACGGGGGACCCCTACGAGCAGTACTTC.

This chain connects TRBV30 to TRBJ2-3, with 8 nucleotides matching TRBD2. CDR1 is GTSNPN, CDR2 SVGIG, per germline (reference sequence). The CDR3 is made up of 18 amino acids. After removal of 0 bases from V and 4 bases from J, the junction contained 15 bases not matched to a gene. The CDR3 DNA sequence: TGTGCCTGGAGTGTATCAGGAACGCCGGGAGGGATATCAGATACGCAGTATTTT. It codes for CAWSVSGTPGGISDTQYF.

The chain has TRBV7-9 and TRBJ2-2, with 7 bases lining up with TRBD1. The CDR3 has 15 residues. Losses at the gene ends were 11 bases for V and 4 bases for J; bases not matched to a gene: 13. Germline CDR1 is SEHNR and CDR2 is FQNEAQ (reference sequence). The CDR3 loop is CALTLRQGSTGELFF. As DNA, the CDR3 is TGTGCCCTGACGTTGAGACAGGGAAGCACCGGGGAGCTGTTTTTT.

V is TRBV15 and J is TRBJ1-4; 7 bases are a match to TRBD1. CDR1 is LNHNV, CDR2 YYDKDF, per germline (reference sequence). Unmatched junction bases numbered 7, after V lost 1 base and J lost 8 bases. This CDR3 is 15 amino acids long. The CDR3 loop reads CATSRVRGQGEKLFF. The CDR3 region has the DNA TGTGCCACCAGCAGAGTGAGGGGGCAGGGGGAAAAACTGTTTTTT.

The chain recombines TRBV5-5 with TRBJ1-1, with TRBD1 as a possible D gene (5 bases). This CDR3 has 15 amino acids. The ends were cut back, 2 bases at V and 5 bases at J, with 16 bases in the middle. Looked up from germline, CDR1 is SGHKS and CDR2 is YYEKEE (reference sequence). The CDR3 reads CASSFTPWKGTEAFF. Here the CDR3 DNA reads TGTGCCAGCAGCTTCACCCCGTGGAAGGGGACTGAAGCTTTCTTT.

CDR3: CASTKAGYTDTQYF. The DNA for the CDR3 is TGTGCCAGCACCAAGGCGGGGTACACAGATACGCAGTATTTT. The chain combines TRBV9 with TRBJ2-3; D is possibly TRBD2 (6 bases). This CDR3 contains 14 residues. Germline V gene data show CDR1 as SGDLS and CDR2 as YYNGEE. Trimming stripped 6 bases from V and 2 bases from J, with 13 bases between.

The V call is TRBV6-6, the J call TRBJ2-3; 12 bases agree with TRBD2. Looked up from germline, CDR1 is MNHNY and CDR2 is SVGAGI (reference sequence). The CDR3 is 15 amino acids. The junction had 7 bases not matched to a gene; V was cut back by 7 bases and J by 5 bases. CDR3: CASTPLAGGKDTQYF. CDR3 nucleotides: TGTGCCAGCACCCCGCTAGCGGGAGGGAAAGATACGCAGTATTTT.

This rearrangement joins TRBV11-2 to TRBJ2-7; D not resolved. The CDR3 has 14 amino acids. V was pared by 4 bases and J by 5 bases, with 15 bases between. CDR1 is SGHAT and CDR2 is FQNNGV in the germline V gene. The CDR3 reads CASSSRGPLDEQYF. In DNA, the CDR3 is TGTGCCAGCAGCTCCCGAGGCCCTCTCGACGAGCAGTACTTC.

The chain uses TRBV7-2 and TRBJ2-1; 7 positions agree with TRBD1. There are 13 residues in the CDR3. Trimming at V came to 5 bases and at J to 6 bases, leaving 4 bases not matched to a gene. CDR1 is SGHTA, CDR2 FQGNSA, per germline. This CDR3 is CASSRQGSNEQFF. Here the CDR3 DNA reads TGTGCCAGCAGCAGACAGGGTTCCAATGAGCAGTTCTTC.

The chain carries TRBV28 and TRBJ1-1, with a possible D match to TRBD1 (6 bases). The germline CDR1 and CDR2 sequences are MDHEN and SYDVKM. Trimming removed 6 bases from V and 6 bases from J, with 14 bases in between. The CDR3 is made up of 13 amino acids. CDR3 nucleotides: TGTGCCAGCAGATTACAGGGTTGGGCTGAAGCTTTCTTT. As protein: CASRLQGWAEAFF. The full variable domain, its missing parts supplied by reference TRBV28 and TRBJ1-1, is DVKVTQSSRYLVKRTGEKVFLECVQDMDHENMFWYRQDPGLGLRLIYFSYDVKMKEKGDIPEGYSVSREKKERFSLILESASTNQTSMYLCASRLQGWAEAFFGQGTRLTVV.

CDR3 region: CASSFGETQYF. For the CDR3, the DNA is TGTGCCAGCAGTTTCGGAGAGACCCAGTACTTC. The V gene is TRBV6-6, the J gene TRBJ2-5; D ambiguous. The CDR3 has 11 residues. Germline lookup yields CDR1 MNHNY and CDR2 SVGAGI (reference sequence). V lost 4 bases and J lost 4, with 4 bases in between.

The chain is built from TRBV3-1 (or the pseudogene TRBV3-2) and TRBJ2-7; the D gene is possibly TRBD1 (6 bases). V shed 8 bases and J shed 2 bases, with 16 bases lying between them. The CDR3 covers 14 residues. Germline V gene sequence: CDR1 LGHDT, CDR2 YNNKEL (reference sequence). The CDR3 DNA reads TGTGCCAGCTCCTCATACGGACAGACCTACGAGCAGTACTTC. Encoded protein: CASSSYGQTYEQYF.

The chain is built from TRBV10-3 and TRBJ1-2, with TRBD1 identical over 10 bases. The CDR3 length is 16 residues. Germline trimming cut 2 bases from V and 2 bases from J; bases unmatched to any gene: 5. Germline CDR1 ENHRY, CDR2 SYGVKD. CDR3 sequence reads: CAISEPTGQGNYGYTF. The CDR3 DNA sequence: TGTGCCATCAGTGAGCCGACGGGACAGGGGAACTATGGCTACACCTTC.

V is TRBV12-3 or TRBV12-4 and J is TRBJ2-7; the match to TRBD1 covers 9 bases. The ends lost 6 bases at V and 5 bases at J; junction bases unmatched: 5. This CDR3 region has 13 residues. CDR3 nucleotide sequence: TGTGCCAGCAGAGGGACAGGGTCCCACGAGCAGTACTTC. As protein: CASRGTGSHEQYF.